One and the same sample provided the 23 T cell receptor beta chains below, sequenced in a study of T cells in Graves' hyperthyroidism and ophthalmopathy. TCR beta CDR3 sequences were amplified from RNA transcripts. Carried out on the TCR CDR3, a first-round RT-PCR used the HTBI primer set. TCRdb fed the multiplex PCR reads into MiXCR, producing one record per CDR3 protein. The table includes under 500,000 distinct CDR3 sequences, over 12% detected once. The sample was blood. These receptors originate from a man aged 45 to 65 with Graves' ophthalmopathy.

The rearrangement joins TRBV28 to TRBJ2-5; perhaps TRBD2 as D (5 bases). Germline values: CDR1 MDHEN, CDR2 SYDVKM. V lost 9 bases to trimming and J lost 8 bases, with 13 bases between them. This CDR3 is 11 amino acids long. CDR3 sequence: CASKTGYTQYF. The DNA for the CDR3 is TGTGCCAGTAAGACGGGGTACACCCAGTACTTC. The complete variable domain, with remaining parts taken from reference TRBV28 and TRBJ2-5, reads DVKVTQSSRYLVKRTGEKVFLECVQDMDHENMFWYRQDPGLGLRLIYFSYDVKMKEKGDIPEGYSVSREKKERFSLILESASTNQTSMYLCASKTGYTQYFGPGTRLLVL.

At least ten counts were recorded for this clonotype. V gene TRBV20-1 combines with J gene TRBJ2-3; a weak D match, TRBD2 (6 bases). V was cut by 4 bases and J by 4 bases, with 21 bases left in between. There are 16 residues in the CDR3. CDR1 is DFQATT, CDR2 SNEGSKA, per germline (reference sequence). The CDR3 sequence is CSANPPRGGLADTQYF. The CDR3 DNA is TGCAGTGCTAATCCCCCAAGGGGAGGTCTAGCAGATACGCAGTATTTT.

This clonotype came up a few times. As DNA, the CDR3 is TGTGCCAGCAGGGCCGGGACAGCGCGCACTGAAGCTTTCTTT. As protein: CASRAGTARTEAFF. The gene calls are TRBV6-2 or TRBV6-3 and TRBJ1-1; 7 bases are shared with TRBD1. V shed 6 bases, J shed 4 bases, and the junction held 8 bases outside the gene matches. This CDR3 comprises 14 residues. CDR1 MNHEY and CDR2 SVGEGT come from the germline V gene.

This clonotype was seen many times. The rearrangement links TRBV28 to TRBJ2-1; D gene uncertain. Germline V gene data show CDR1 as MDHEN and CDR2 as SYDVKM. Trimming took off 2 bases at V and 10 bases at J, with 9 bases between the two ends. The CDR3 is 12 residues long. CDR3 sequence: CASSLGEREQFF. The DNA for the CDR3 is TGTGCCAGCAGTTTAGGGGAACGGGAGCAGTTCTTC. The variable domain in full, completed from reference TRBV28 and TRBJ2-1, reads DVKVTQSSRYLVKRTGEKVFLECVQDMDHENMFWYRQDPGLGLRLIYFSYDVKMKEKGDIPEGYSVSREKKERFSLILESASTNQTSMYLCASSLGEREQFFGPGTRLTVL.

This clonotype was observed a handful of times. The chain joins TRBV6-2 or TRBV6-3 to TRBJ1-4, with unresolved D. This CDR3 region has 16 residues. The ends were cut back, 0 bases at V and 4 bases at J, with 12 bases in the middle. In germline, CDR1 is MNHEY, CDR2 SVGEGT. Written as DNA, the CDR3 is TGTGCCAGCAGTTACTCCCTCCCGGGGTTTAATGAAAAACTGTTTTTT. Translating gives CASSYSLPGFNEKLFF.

V and J are TRBV20-1 and TRBJ2-5; TRBD2 matches 8 bases. The CDR3 is made up of 17 amino acids. J gave up 1 base and V 1 base, and 11 bases lay outside the gene matches. Germline V gene lookup returns CDR1 DFQATT and CDR2 SNEGSKA (reference sequence). In DNA form, the CDR3 reads TGCAGTGCTAGAGGGCGGGGCTTACGGGAGGGCCAAGAGACCCAGTACTTC. It codes for CSARGRGLREGQETQYF.

This clonotype has at least ten counts. V is TRBV7-2 and J is TRBJ2-1, with TRBD1 identical over 9 bases. Trimming took 2 bases from V and 4 from J; bases not matched to a gene: 9. Germline V gene sequence: CDR1 SGHTA, CDR2 FQGNSA. The CDR3 is made up of 17 amino acids. DNA of the CDR3: TGTGCCAGCAGCTTAACCGCGACAGGGGGTCGATACAATGAGCAGTTCTTC. It is translated as CASSLTATGGRYNEQFF.

In this sample, this clonotype turned up many times. The V gene is TRBV3-1, the J gene TRBJ2-7; D remains ambiguous. V lost 6 bases and J 1 base, leaving 10 bases between the germline ends. The CDR3 sequence is 13 residues long. CDR1 is LGHDT, CDR2 YNNKEL, per germline (reference sequence). CDR3 region: CASSNAPSYEQYF. For the CDR3, the DNA is TGTGCCAGCAGTAACGCCCCTTCCTACGAGCAGTACTTC.

This clonotype was counted ten times or more. This chain uses TRBV10-1 with TRBJ2-3; D is uncertain. The CDR3 has 14 amino acids. Germline CDR1 WNHNN, CDR2 SYGVQD (reference sequence). Trimming shortened V by 6 bases and J by 2 bases, and 12 bases separated the two germline ends. The CDR3 spells CASSDLGDTDTQYF. The CDR3 DNA sequence: TGCGCCAGCAGCGACCTTGGGGACACAGATACGCAGTATTTT.

This clonotype was seen ten or more times. The CDR3 sequence: CASSLTGQGLNIQYF. The CDR3 DNA follows: TGTGCCAGCAGTCTGACAGGGCAAGGTTTAAACATTCAGTACTTC. This sequence joins TRBV28 and TRBJ2-4; 7 nucleotides align to TRBD1. Germline assignment: CDR1 MDHEN and CDR2 SYDVKM. J was trimmed by 6 bases and V by 5 bases; bases with no gene match: 10. This CDR3 spans 15 amino acids.

This clonotype was counted many times. DNA of the CDR3: TGTGCCAGCCATGTAGGGGCTGAAGCTTTCTTT. This encodes CASHVGAEAFF. The chain has TRBV6-1 and TRBJ1-1, with D perhaps TRBD1 (5 bases). The ends were cut back, 8 bases at V and 6 bases at J, with 10 bases in the middle. This CDR3 contains 11 residues. Per the germline V gene, CDR1 is MNHNS and CDR2 is SASEGT.

This clonotype was counted at least ten times. This chain joins TRBV9 and TRBJ2-5; D call uncertain. Deletions cut 0 bases from V and 7 bases from J, with 16 bases between. Germline CDR1 SGDLS, CDR2 YYNGEE. This CDR3 contains 15 residues. CDR3 DNA: TGTGCCAGCAGCGTAGAAGAGACGAGCCCGGGGACCCAGTACTTC. Protein product: CASSVEETSPGTQYF.

This clonotype was counted ten times or more. The V and J genes are TRBV2 and TRBJ1-1, with D possibly TRBD1 on 6 matching bases. The germline gives CDR1 SNHLY, CDR2 FYNNEI. The CDR3 is 13 residues long. With 7 bases removed from V and 2 bases from J, the gap between germline ends came to 11 bases. The CDR3 coding sequence is TGTGCCAGCATAGGGGGATTAAACACTGAAGCTTTCTTT. Amino acid sequence: CASIGGLNTEAFF.

This clonotype was observed a handful of times. The chain carries TRBV12-3 or TRBV12-4 and TRBJ2-4, with D hard to call. The CDR3 spans 16 residues. The V end lost 1 base, the J end lost 3 bases, and 13 bases lay between the germline ends. The chain's CDR3 is CASSLEGFINKNIQYF. Here the CDR3 DNA reads TGTGCCAGCAGTTTAGAGGGATTTATCAACAAAAACATTCAGTACTTC.

The genes are TRBV5-1 and TRBJ2-7; D remains unclear. The length of the CDR3 is 9 residues. CDR1 and CDR2 (germline): SGHRS, YFSETQ. Trimming shortened V by 7 bases and J by 10 bases, and 9 bases separated the two germline ends. CDR3 sequence: CASSSIQYF. CDR3 bases: TGCGCCAGCTCCTCCATCCAGTACTTC.

J is TRBJ2-7 and V is TRBV6-5, with 10 bases identical to TRBD1. Germline CDR1 and CDR2: MNHEY and SVGAGI. V was pared by 2 bases and J by 7 bases, with 5 bases of the junction left unmatched. The CDR3 extends over 14 amino acids. CDR3 nucleotide sequence: TGTGCCAGCAGTTACACTGGACAGGGGGTGGAGCAGTACTTC. Residues: CASSYTGQGVEQYF.

This chain joins TRBV12-3 or TRBV12-4 and TRBJ2-6; D is unresolved. The V end was cut by 7 bases, the J end by 1 base, with 5 bases between. This CDR3 has 13 amino acids. CDR3 bases: TGTGCCAGCACCGGATCTGGGGCCAACGTCCTGACTTTC. Residues: CASTGSGANVLTF.

This chain connects TRBV12-3 or TRBV12-4 to TRBJ2-1, with 7 bases aligning to TRBD2. This CDR3 is built from 15 residues. V gave up 2 bases and J gave up 5 bases; unmatched junction bases: 6. The CDR3, as DNA: TGTGCCAGCAGTTTAACGGCTAGCGGCAACAATGAGCAGTTCTTC. Translated: CASSLTASGNNEQFF.

This clonotype was picked up many times. The V gene is TRBV11-2, the J gene TRBJ1-1, with D possibly TRBD1 on 5 matching bases. Per the germline V gene, CDR1 is SGHAT and CDR2 is FQNNGV. The V and J ends lost 3 bases and 4 bases respectively, with 12 bases between them. The CDR3 length is 14 residues. CDR3 coding DNA: TGTGCCAGCAGCTTCTATGACAGATCCACTGAAGCTTTCTTT. Translating it yields CASSFYDRSTEAFF. The whole variable domain, filled in from reference TRBV11-2 and TRBJ1-1, reads EAGVAQSPRYKIIEKRQSVAFWCNPISGHATLYWYQQILGQGPKLLIQFQNNGVVDDSQLPKDRFSAERLKGVDSTLKIQPAKLEDSAVYLCASSFYDRSTEAFFGQGTRLTVV.

This clonotype was seen repeatedly, ten times or more. The genes are TRBV27 and TRBJ2-5, with 7 nucleotides matching TRBD1. Germline V gene lookup returns CDR1 MNHEY and CDR2 SMNVEV (reference sequence). The CDR3 runs to 15 residues. Trimming removed 5 bases from V and 2 bases from J; junction bases left unmatched: 8. The CDR3 protein is CASSPGQRIQETQYF. The CDR3 bases are TGTGCCAGCAGTCCGGGACAGAGAATTCAAGAGACCCAGTACTTC.

This clonotype was counted ten times or more. The chain couples TRBV28 to TRBJ1-2, with a possible D match to TRBD1 (5 bases). CDR1 is MDHEN, CDR2 SYDVKM, per germline. V lost 6 bases and J lost 8, with 16 bases in between. This CDR3 has 13 residues. In DNA form, the CDR3 reads TGTGCCAGCAGCCGCGGCGGGGGGGAAGGCTACACCTTC. Its protein is CASSRGGGEGYTF.

This clonotype appeared many times. The V gene is TRBV5-1, the J gene TRBJ2-2; 10 positions match TRBD2. The CDR3 length is 14 residues. The trim removed 5 bases at V and 2 bases at J, leaving 0 bases unmatched. Germline V gene data show CDR1 as SGHRS and CDR2 as YFSETQ. DNA for the CDR3: TGCGCCAGCAGACTAGCGGGAAACACCGGGGAGCTGTTTTTT. Translation: CASRLAGNTGELFF.

This clonotype was counted ten times or more. The chain recombines TRBV30 with TRBJ2-5, with D possibly TRBD1 on 5 matching bases. Deletions cut 4 bases from V and 3 bases from J, with 6 bases between. The germline V gene has CDR1 GTSNPN and CDR2 SVGIG (reference sequence). CDR3 length equals 11 residues. The CDR3 region has the DNA TGTGCCTGGAAGACAGAAGAGACCCAGTACTTC. Translated: CAWKTEETQYF. Full variable domain (remainder filled in from reference TRBV30 and TRBJ2-5): SQTIHQWPATLVQPVGSPLSLECTVEGTSNPNLYWYRQAAGRGLQLLFYSVGIGQISSEVPQNLSASRPQDRQFILSSKKLLLSDSGFYLCAWKTEETQYFGPGTRLLVL.